This T cell receptor beta chain was observed in a study of blood T cell repertoires in COVID-19. V lost 0 bases, J lost 2 bases, and 5 bases stayed unmatched. Germline V gene data show CDR1 as SGHNT and CDR2 as YYREEE (reference sequence). The CDR3 is 15 amino acids. The repertoire was sequenced with immunoSEQ multiplex PCR; TCRdb's copy has only in-frame clones and lacks some. The profile covers roughly 250,000 clones, with over 65% appearing a single time and around 3.4% taken by the ten largest. The V gene is TRBV5-4, the J gene TRBJ2-7; 7 positions agree with TRBD2. The sample consisted of peripheral blood. This clonotype was obtained from a woman of 80 years or more with acute or convalescent COVID-19. The CDR3 loop is CASSLARAGAYEQYF. In DNA form, the CDR3 reads TGTGCCAGCAGCTTGGCCAGGGCGGGGGCCTACGAGCAGTACTTC.